These 2 T cell receptor beta chains were sequenced from one sample in a study of T cells after yellow fever vaccination. MiXCR, run by TCRdb on the 5' RACE reads, gives a single entry per CDR3 protein. The repertoire holds about 45,000 distinct CDR3 sequences, with roughly 7.1% as singletons. The sample here was CD8+ T cells not binding an NS4B(214-222) dextramer, sorted from PBMCs, taken 45 days after the yellow fever booster vaccination. The receptors were sampled from a young man who received the YFV17D yellow fever vaccine.

The chain employs TRBV20-1 and TRBJ2-3; TRBD1 matches 10 bases. The length of the CDR3 is 13 residues. Losses at the gene ends were 5 bases for V and 6 bases for J; bases not matched to a gene: 5. Germline CDR1 DFQATT, CDR2 SNEGSKA (reference sequence). The CDR3 sequence is CSAGDRGADTQYF. The CDR3 DNA reads TGCAGTGCTGGGGACAGGGGCGCGGATACGCAGTATTTT.

This clonotype was picked up many times. The gene calls are TRBV7-8 and TRBJ2-7; 8 bases agree with TRBD2. The CDR3 runs 13 residues. V was pared by 2 bases and J by 4 bases, with 1 base of the junction left unmatched. Looked up from germline, CDR1 is SGHVS and CDR2 is FQNEAQ. CDR3 DNA: TGTGCCAGCAGCTTAACTAGCGGATACGAGCAGTACTTC. Translated: CASSLTSGYEQYF. The full variable domain, completed using reference TRBV7-8 and TRBJ2-7, is GAGVSQSPRYKVAKRGQDVALRCDPISGHVSLFWYQQALGQGPEFLTYFQNEAQLDKSGLPSDRFFAERPEGSVSTLKIQRTQQEDSAVYLCASSLTSGYEQYFGPGTRLTVT.